One sample yielded the 26 T cell receptor beta chains listed below, sequenced in a study of Ad26.COV2.S vaccination and SARS-CoV-2 variants. Measured with immunoSEQ multiplex PCR; TCRdb has only the in-frame clones, and not every one. Of 400,000 to 500,000 clones in the sample, 89% were seen once. Documented treatment: about 20 received Ad26.COV2.S at low or high dose, single or two shots; 5 received placebo; per-sample allocation not given. Sampling occurred on day 63 after the first vaccine or placebo injection. The material was peripheral blood, obtained in a trial of Ad26.COV2.S vaccine versus placebo. These receptors were obtained from a person aged 18 to 59 who received the Ad26.COV2.S COVID-19 vaccine or a placebo.

This chain joins TRBV5-1 and TRBJ1-4, with a tentative D call TRBD1 (5 bases). With 1 base removed from V and 7 bases from J, the gap between germline ends came to 11 bases. CDR3 length equals 14 residues. Per germline, CDR1 SGHRS and CDR2 YFSETQ. This CDR3 reads CASSLQGSGEKLFF. CDR3 coding DNA: TGCGCCAGCAGCTTGCAGGGTTCTGGTGAAAAACTGTTTTTT.

This clone has only a few counts. The rearrangement joins TRBV5-1 to TRBJ2-2; TRBD1 aligns across 7 bases. The V segment lost 7 bases and the J segment 8 bases; nucleotides outside the gene matches: 14. This CDR3 contains 15 residues. Germline CDR1 is SGHRS and CDR2 is YFSETQ. CDR3 nucleotides: TGCGCCAGCTCCCGATGGACAGGCAATGGAGGGGAGCTGTTTTTT. The encoded protein is CASSRWTGNGGELFF. Combining the CDR3 with reference TRBV5-1 and TRBJ2-2 gives the whole variable domain KAGVTQTPRYLIKTRGQQVTLSCSPISGHRSVSWYQQTPGQGLQFLFEYFSETQRNKGNFPGRFSGRQFSNSRSEMNVSTLELGDSALYLCASSRWTGNGGELFFGEGSRLTVL.

In its sample, this clone was seen once. The chain has TRBV14 and TRBJ2-1; unclear D gene. V was trimmed by 0 bases and J by 0 bases, leaving 9 bases between them. Per germline, CDR1 SGHDN and CDR2 FVKESK. The CDR3 loop spans 16 amino acids. The CDR3 region has the DNA TGTGCCAGCAGCCAAGATATCTGGAGCTCCTACAATGAGCAGTTCTTC. This gives the protein CASSQDIWSSYNEQFF.

The chain links TRBV4-3 to TRBJ1-5, with D uncertain. CDR3 length: 14 amino acids. Per germline, CDR1 LGHNA and CDR2 YSLEER. Trimming stripped 0 bases from V and 4 bases from J, with 7 bases between. Here the CDR3 reads CASSQDGKNQPQHF. The CDR3 DNA reads as TGCGCCAGCAGCCAAGACGGCAAAAATCAGCCCCAGCATTTT.

The rearrangement joins TRBV6-2 or TRBV6-3 to TRBJ1-2; the D is unclear. V lost 5 bases, J lost 2 bases, and 9 bases lay in between. The CDR3 sequence is 13 residues long. Germline values: CDR1 MNHEY, CDR2 SVGEGT. DNA of the CDR3: TGTGCCAGCAGTGACCGGGCCAACTATGGCTACACCTTC. This translates into CASSDRANYGYTF.

As DNA, the CDR3 is TGTGCCAGCAGCTTGGGTGAACCCACGTCGCCCCAGCATTTT. The encoded protein is CASSLGEPTSPQHF. The chain joins TRBV5-8 to TRBJ1-5; D remains ambiguous. The CDR3 runs to 14 residues. V lost 0 bases, J lost 9 bases, and 13 bases lay in between. From germline, CDR1 is SGHTS and CDR2 YDEGEE.

The V and J genes are TRBV5-1 and TRBJ2-2; D is possibly TRBD1 (6 bases). With 2 bases removed from V and 1 base from J, the gap between germline ends came to 12 bases. CDR1 is SGHRS, CDR2 YFSETQ, per germline. This CDR3 comprises 16 residues. Here the CDR3 reads CASSFTGTLNTGELFF. CDR3 in DNA: TGCGCCAGCAGCTTTACCGGGACACTGAACACCGGGGAGCTGTTTTTT.

The CDR3 coding sequence is TGTGCCAGCAGTTTATGGAACACCGGGGAGCTGTTTTTT. Protein: CASSLWNTGELFF. The chain recombines TRBV12-3 or TRBV12-4 with TRBJ2-2; no clear D gene. This CDR3 spans 13 amino acids. V was clipped by 2 bases and J by 1 base, with 2 bases between them.

The rearrangement joins TRBV12-3 or TRBV12-4 to TRBJ1-2, with unresolved D. There are 13 residues in the CDR3. V lost 6 bases and J 4 bases, leaving 12 bases between the germline ends. CDR3 loop: CASSTRIFYGYTF. The CDR3 DNA reads TGTGCCAGCAGCACGAGGATTTTCTATGGCTACACCTTC.

The chain joins TRBV18 to TRBJ1-1, with D unclear. V was clipped by 3 bases and J by 4 bases, with 15 bases between them. Germline values: CDR1 KGHSH, CDR2 LQKENI. The CDR3 runs to 15 residues. The CDR3 region has the DNA TGTGCCAGCTCACCGGCAATTGGGCGTGGCACTGAAGCTTTCTTT. It translates to CASSPAIGRGTEAFF.

This chain uses TRBV7-3 with TRBJ2-5; a possible D gene is TRBD2 (5 bases). V dropped 4 bases and J dropped 2 bases, with 11 bases sitting between them. In germline, CDR1 is SGHTA, CDR2 FQGTGA. This CDR3 is 14 amino acids long. The CDR3: CASSSGGSQETQYF. DNA of the CDR3: TGTGCCAGCAGCTCCGGAGGCAGTCAAGAGACCCAGTACTTC.

This chain uses TRBV6-5 with TRBJ2-7, with a weak D call TRBD1 (5 bases). V was pared by 6 bases and J by 4 bases, with 7 bases between. Looked up from germline, CDR1 is MNHEY and CDR2 is SVGAGI. This CDR3 has 11 amino acids. CDR3 residues: CASRGLYEQYV. Written as DNA, the CDR3 is TGTGCCAGCAGGGGGCTATACGAGCAGTACGTC.

The chain uses TRBV7-9 and TRBJ1-4, with TRBD1 as a possible D gene (5 bases). Germline V gives CDR1 SEHNR, CDR2 FQNEAQ (reference sequence). This CDR3 is 14 amino acids long. Trimming took 2 bases from V and 4 from J, leaving 8 bases between them. CDR3: CASSLRQFNEKLFF. The DNA for the CDR3 is TGTGCCAGCAGCTTACGACAGTTTAATGAAAAACTGTTTTTT. Filled out from reference TRBV7-9 and TRBJ1-4, the complete variable domain reads DTGVSQNPRHKITKRGQNVTFRCDPISEHNRLYWYRQTLGQGPEFLTYFQNEAQLEKSRLLSDRFSAERPKGSFSTLEIQRTEQGDSAMYLCASSLRQFNEKLFFGSGTQLSVL.

The chain carries TRBV6-5 and TRBJ2-1; 8 bases match TRBD1. The CDR3 is made up of 13 amino acids. Germline V CDR1 and CDR2: MNHEY, SVGAGI. V lost 5 bases and J lost 7; bases outside the gene matches: 4. CDR3 region: CASSRNRGNEQFF. The CDR3 nucleotides read TGTGCCAGCAGTCGAAACAGGGGGAATGAGCAGTTCTTC.

This chain joins TRBV6-6 and TRBJ2-7; 9 nucleotides agree with TRBD2. The CDR3 has 14 amino acids. The germline V gene encodes CDR1 MNHNY and CDR2 SVGAGI (reference sequence). The ends lost 7 bases at V and 1 base at J; junction bases unmatched: 5. This CDR3 reads CASTAGGLSYEQYV. DNA of the CDR3: TGTGCCAGCACAGCGGGAGGTCTTTCCTACGAGCAGTACGTC.

This rearrangement joins TRBV28 to TRBJ1-2, with no clear D. The CDR3 covers 14 residues. Germline CDR1 reads MDHEN; CDR2 reads SYDVKM. The V gene lost 4 bases and the J gene lost 4 bases, with 13 bases spanning the gap. This chain's CDR3 is CASSSRGRGYGYTF. The CDR3 coding sequence is TGTGCCAGCAGTTCCCGGGGTCGGGGCTATGGCTACACCTTC.

The rearrangement joins TRBV6-2 or TRBV6-3 to TRBJ1-5; TRBD1 might be the D (5 bases). V was clipped by 4 bases and J by 0 bases, with 22 bases between them. The CDR3 is made up of 19 amino acids. Germline loops: CDR1 MNHEY, CDR2 SVGEGT. The CDR3 is CASSSPGLTRTNSNQPQHF. The DNA of the CDR3 is TGTGCCAGCAGTTCCCCGGGGCTCACCAGGACAAATAGCAATCAGCCCCAGCATTTT.

The chain is built from TRBV4-2 and TRBJ2-4, with D possibly being TRBD2 (7 bases). Germline V lookup: CDR1 LGHNA, CDR2 YNFKEQ. This CDR3 region has 15 residues. V was pared by 0 bases and J by 5 bases, with 11 bases between. The CDR3 reads CASSQEYGGQNIQYF. CDR3 sequence (DNA): TGTGCCAGCAGCCAAGAGTACGGGGGGCAAAACATTCAGTACTTC.

V gene TRBV5-1 combines with J gene TRBJ2-3; a weak D match, TRBD2 (5 bases). Germline V gives CDR1 SGHRS, CDR2 YFSETQ. V dropped 0 bases and J dropped 3 bases, with 11 bases sitting between them. The CDR3 covers 15 residues. The CDR3 reads CASSLAAAGTDTQYF. The CDR3 bases are TGCGCCAGCAGCTTGGCCGCGGCGGGTACAGATACGCAGTATTTT.

CDR3 region: CASSPPGLWETQYF. The CDR3 coding sequence is TGTGCCAGCTCACCTCCGGGACTATGGGAGACCCAGTACTTC. The rearrangement links TRBV18 to TRBJ2-5; 7 bases are a match to TRBD2. V lost 3 bases and J lost 5; bases outside the gene matches: 6. Per the germline V gene, CDR1 is KGHSH and CDR2 is LQKENI. This CDR3 spans 14 amino acids. Combining the CDR3 with reference TRBV18 and TRBJ2-5 gives the whole variable domain NAGVMQNPRHLVRRRGQEARLRCSPMKGHSHVYWYRQLPEEGLKFMVYLQKENIIDESGMPKERFSAEFPKEGPSILRIQQVVRGDSAAYFCASSPPGLWETQYFGPGTRLLVL.

The genes are TRBV19 and TRBJ2-2; D not certain. With 7 bases removed from V and 0 bases from J, the gap between germline ends came to 15 bases. Germline values: CDR1 LNHDA, CDR2 SQIVND (reference sequence). The CDR3 contains 16 residues. The CDR3 DNA reads as TGTGCCAGTAAACGAAGTCGTTCCGCGAACACCGGGGAGCTGTTTTTT. Translating it yields CASKRSRSANTGELFF.

This sequence joins TRBV6-5 and TRBJ2-7, with 9 bases fitting TRBD1. Trimming removed 1 base from V and 4 bases from J; junction bases left unmatched: 8. The V gene's germline CDR1 is MNHEY and CDR2 SVGAGI. The CDR3 covers 16 residues. The CDR3 region is CASSYYRGQGAYEQYF. For the CDR3, the DNA is TGTGCCAGCAGTTACTACCGGGGACAGGGAGCTTACGAGCAGTACTTC.

The J gene is TRBJ2-5, the V gene TRBV18; D is undetermined. Trimming removed 1 base at V and 7 bases at J, with 4 bases between. The CDR3 contains 11 residues. Per germline, CDR1 KGHSH and CDR2 LQKENI. The CDR3 sequence: CASSPRGTQYF. In nucleotides, the CDR3 is TGTGCCAGCTCACCACGGGGGACCCAGTACTTC.

The rearrangement links TRBV5-1 to TRBJ1-2; D uncertain. This CDR3 is built from 15 residues. Germline V gene data show CDR1 as SGHRS and CDR2 as YFSETQ. V lost 0 bases and J lost 0, with 9 bases in between. CDR3 region: CASSLAPGTNYGYTF. The CDR3, as DNA: TGCGCCAGCAGCTTGGCCCCCGGGACTAACTATGGCTACACCTTC.

This sequence joins TRBV30 and TRBJ1-1, with 9 bases aligning to TRBD1. The CDR3 sequence is 15 residues long. The ends lost 2 bases at V and 6 bases at J; junction bases unmatched: 10. Germline V gives CDR1 GTSNPN, CDR2 SVGIG (reference sequence). The CDR3 reads CAWSFKGTGRAEAFF. The CDR3 DNA sequence: TGTGCCTGGAGTTTCAAGGGGACAGGGCGGGCTGAAGCTTTCTTT.

The V gene is TRBV5-1, the J gene TRBJ1-5; D gene ambiguous. Looked up from germline, CDR1 is SGHRS and CDR2 is YFSETQ. The CDR3 is 16 residues long. The ends were cut back, 4 bases at V and 0 bases at J, with 14 bases in the middle. CDR3 loop: CASSLRGSYSNQPQHF. The CDR3 DNA sequence: TGCGCCAGCAGCCTGCGTGGCTCCTATAGCAATCAGCCCCAGCATTTT.